The 27 T cell receptor beta chains given below trace back to one sample, sequenced in a study of CD8 T cells in Susac syndrome. RNA, at about 0.45 to 1 ug, was reverse transcribed with random hexamers. TCRdb reprocessed the immunoSEQ multiplex PCR reads with MiXCR, giving one entry per CDR3 protein. Of fewer than 350,000 distinct CDR3 sequences in the sample, almost 85% were seen once. Input material: CD8+ T cells from PBMCs. These receptors originate from a human donor with multiple sclerosis.

The chain uses TRBV5-6 and TRBJ2-1; D gene uncertain. Deletions cut 2 bases from V and 0 bases from J, with 9 bases between. CDR1 and CDR2 from the germline V gene are SGHDT and YYEEEE. The CDR3 contains 15 residues. This CDR3 is CASSFRLSSYNEQFF. CDR3 in DNA: TGTGCCAGCAGCTTTCGGCTAAGCTCCTACAATGAGCAGTTCTTC.

The chain uses TRBV28 and TRBJ2-5, with 7 bases lining up with TRBD1. Per germline, CDR1 MDHEN and CDR2 SYDVKM. With V trimmed by 6 bases and J by 3 bases, 10 bases remained unmatched. The CDR3 runs to 15 residues. For the CDR3, the DNA is TGTGCCAGCAGGGGTAATCGGGACAGCGAAGAGACCCAGTACTTC. It translates to CASRGNRDSEETQYF.

The chain uses TRBV7-9 and TRBJ1-1; TRBD1 is a possible D gene (6 bases). CDR1 is SEHNR, CDR2 FQNEAQ, per germline (reference sequence). V was pared by 1 base and J by 7 bases, with 13 bases between. The CDR3 loop spans 14 amino acids. CDR3 residues: CASSLGPRGGEAFF. CDR3 nucleotides: TGTGCCAGCAGCTTAGGTCCCAGGGGCGGTGAAGCTTTCTTT.

This clonotype was recorded once. V is TRBV29-1 and J is TRBJ2-1, with a tentative D call TRBD2 (8 bases). The CDR3 has 18 amino acids. Germline V gene data show CDR1 as SQVTM and CDR2 as ANQGSEA. V was pared by 8 bases and J by 6 bases, with 32 bases between. CDR3 DNA: TGCAGCTTAACAGGGACAGTAGAGCGGGAGTCCCGAGGCAATGAGCAGTTCTTC. This codes for CSLTGTVERESRGNEQFF.

This clonotype was seen only once. V is TRBV5-6 and J is TRBJ1-1; 7 bases match TRBD1. The V and J ends lost 0 bases and 0 bases, in that order; junction bases with no gene match: 5. The germline gives CDR1 SGHDT, CDR2 YYEEEE. The CDR3 is made up of 16 amino acids. The CDR3 sequence: CASSLEGQALNTEAFF. CDR3 in DNA: TGTGCCAGCAGCTTGGAAGGACAGGCCCTGAACACTGAAGCTTTCTTT.

The rearrangement joins TRBV24-1 to TRBJ2-3; D unclear. Germline CDR1 KGHDR, CDR2 SFDVKD. The CDR3 is made up of 17 amino acids. Trimming pared 0 bases from V and 5 bases from J, leaving 17 bases between. As DNA, the CDR3 is TGTGCCACCAGTGATTTGTATGGGCAATCCACACAAGATACGCAGTATTTT. Its protein is CATSDLYGQSTQDTQYF.

V is TRBV4-3 and J is TRBJ2-1, with TRBD2 matching 9 bases. Looked up from germline, CDR1 is LGHNA and CDR2 is YSLEER. The J segment lost 4 bases and the V segment lost 1 base, leaving 11 bases of the junction unmatched. The CDR3 runs 18 residues. CDR3 loop: CASSQGRLADPLYNEQFF. In DNA, the CDR3 is TGCGCCAGCAGCCAAGGTAGACTAGCGGACCCTCTTTACAATGAGCAGTTCTTC.

The chain has TRBV30 and TRBJ2-2, with D possibly matching TRBD2 (7 bases). V was trimmed by 6 bases and J by 4 bases, leaving 12 bases between them. Germline CDR1 GTSNPN, CDR2 SVGIG (reference sequence). CDR3 length: 13 amino acids. The chain's CDR3 is CACQGRGTGELFF. The CDR3 DNA sequence: TGTGCCTGTCAGGGGAGGGGCACCGGGGAGCTGTTTTTT. The full variable domain, in which reference TRBV30 and TRBJ2-2 provide the parts outside the CDR3, is SQTIHQWPATLVQPVGSPLSLECTVEGTSNPNLYWYRQAAGRGLQLLFYSVGIGQISSEVPQNLSASRPQDRQFILSSKKLLLSDSGFYLCACQGRGTGELFFGEGSRLTVL.

This chain links TRBV7-9 with TRBJ2-1; possibly TRBD2 for D (5 bases). This CDR3 region has 16 residues. Trimming stripped 1 base from V and 5 bases from J, with 15 bases between. Germline-derived CDR1 and CDR2 are SEHNR and FQNEAQ (reference sequence). For the CDR3, the DNA is TGTGCCAGCAGCTTAGGGGCCCAGGCCGGGAACAATGAGCAGTTCTTC. Encoded protein: CASSLGAQAGNNEQFF.

The V gene is TRBV5-4, the J gene TRBJ2-1, with D maybe TRBD1 (5 bases). CDR3 length equals 16 residues. CDR1 SGHNT and CDR2 YYREEE come from the germline V gene (reference sequence). With 4 bases removed from V and 9 bases from J, the gap between germline ends came to 23 bases. The CDR3 sequence is CASSHGSDNRIAEQFF. CDR3 sequence (DNA): TGTGCCAGCAGCCATGGGTCGGACAACCGGATTGCTGAGCAGTTCTTC.

This clonotype appeared a few times. The chain recombines TRBV6-5 with TRBJ1-2; 8 bases match TRBD1. The germline V gene encodes CDR1 MNHEY and CDR2 SVGAGI. The CDR3 covers 13 residues. V shed 2 bases and J 7 bases; nucleotides not matched to a gene: 3. The CDR3 region has the DNA TGTGCCAGCAGTTACGCGACAGGGGCTGGCTACACCTTC. This sequence encodes CASSYATGAGYTF.

The CDR3 DNA reads as TGCGCCAGCACTACGGGACCCATCTACGAGCAGTACTTC. Translation gives CASTTGPIYEQYF. The chain joins TRBV10-2 to TRBJ2-7; D may be TRBD1 or TRBD2 (5 bases each). The germline V gene encodes CDR1 WSHSY and CDR2 SAAADI. The CDR3 is 13 amino acids. The V end lost 7 bases, the J end lost 3 bases, and 13 bases lay between the germline ends.

This chain joins TRBV3-1 and TRBJ2-7, with D hard to call. CDR3 length: 14 amino acids. The V end was cut by 3 bases, the J end by 2 bases, with 11 bases between. Germline V gene lookup returns CDR1 LGHDT and CDR2 YNNKEL (reference sequence). The CDR3 DNA is TGTGCCAGCAGCCAGATCAATATCCCCTACGAGCAGTACTTC. This translates into CASSQINIPYEQYF.

This chain links TRBV19 with TRBJ2-7; TRBD2 matches at 13 bases. The CDR3 runs 18 residues. With V trimmed by 3 bases and J by 2 bases, 10 bases remained unmatched. In germline, CDR1 is LNHDA, CDR2 SQIVND (reference sequence). Here the CDR3 reads CASSMFSVGLAGAYEQYF. The DNA of the CDR3 is TGTGCCAGTAGTATGTTTTCGGTCGGACTAGCGGGGGCCTACGAGCAGTACTTC.

The V gene is TRBV11-2, the J gene TRBJ2-2; the D gene is possibly TRBD2 (6 bases). Trimming took off 3 bases at V and 5 bases at J, with 16 bases between the two ends. CDR3 size: 16 residues. CDR1 and CDR2 from the germline V gene are SGHAT and FQNNGV. As DNA, the CDR3 is TGTGCCAGCAGCTTCCCCGATGGGGACTTTACCGGGGAGCTGTTTTTT. It encodes CASSFPDGDFTGELFF.

The chain has TRBV7-2 and TRBJ2-3; TRBD1 matches 11 bases. Germline V lookup: CDR1 SGHTA, CDR2 FQGNSA. J lost 6 bases, V lost 5 bases, and 7 bases had no gene match. CDR3 length equals 15 residues. The CDR3 DNA reads TGTGCCAGCAGCCCAACGGACAGGGGGCAGGATACGCAGTATTTT. It is translated as CASSPTDRGQDTQYF.

The genes are TRBV28 and TRBJ1-2; D possibly corresponds to TRBD1 (5 bases). The CDR3 extends over 14 amino acids. Trimming shortened V by 5 bases and J by 3 bases, and 13 bases separated the two germline ends. CDR1 and CDR2 (germline): MDHEN, SYDVKM. CDR3 DNA sequence: TGTGCCAGCAGTGCGGGACGGGGGTACTATGGCTACACCTTC. It translates to CASSAGRGYYGYTF.

V is TRBV18 and J is TRBJ2-5; 7 positions match TRBD2. The CDR3 runs 13 residues. In germline, CDR1 is KGHSH, CDR2 LQKENI. V was pared by 3 bases and J by 5 bases, with 3 bases of the junction left unmatched. The DNA of the CDR3 is TGTGCCAGCTCACCCTGGCGGGGGGAGACCCAGTACTTC. Protein product: CASSPWRGETQYF.

This rearrangement joins TRBV4-1 to TRBJ2-1; no clear D. The germline V and J ends were trimmed by 1 base and 9 bases, with 16 bases remaining between them. The germline gives CDR1 MGHRA, CDR2 YSYEKL. This CDR3 is 15 amino acids long. In DNA, the CDR3 is TGCGCCAGCAGCCAAGCCATCTCCCTGGGGTCTGAGCAGTTCTTC. Protein sequence: CASSQAISLGSEQFF.

The rearrangement joins TRBV11-2 to TRBJ2-7; D remains ambiguous. Germline CDR1 SGHAT, CDR2 FQNNGV. This CDR3 spans 12 amino acids. Between the trimmed V and J ends, which lost 1 base and 4 bases, there was a span of 5 bases. The CDR3 spells CASSLGVYEQYF. CDR3 coding DNA: TGTGCCAGCAGCTTAGGGGTTTACGAGCAGTACTTC.

J is TRBJ1-2 and V is TRBV20-1; no definite D call. V was clipped by 0 bases and J by 4 bases, with 15 bases between them. This CDR3 has 15 residues. CDR1 is DFQATT and CDR2 is SNEGSKA in the germline V gene (reference sequence). DNA of the CDR3: TGCAGTGCTAGAGATCTTGAGGTCAAAGGCTATGGCTACACCTTC. Translation: CSARDLEVKGYGYTF.

The CDR3: CASSLRERLFGQYF. The CDR3 DNA reads as TGTGCCAGCAGCCTCAGGGAAAGGCTTTTTGGGCAGTACTTC. The chain combines TRBV7-8 with TRBJ2-7, with D perhaps matching TRBD1 (5 bases). The ends were cut back, 5 bases at V and 9 bases at J, with 20 bases in the middle. The CDR3 covers 14 residues. Germline V CDR1 and CDR2: SGHVS, FQNEAQ.

V gene TRBV4-3 combines with J gene TRBJ1-2; perhaps TRBD1 as D (5 bases). Deletions cut 0 bases from V and 1 base from J, with 9 bases between. The V gene's germline CDR1 is LGHNA and CDR2 YSLEER. This CDR3 contains 15 residues. CDR3 protein: CASSQDSGNNYGYTF. The CDR3 region has the DNA TGCGCCAGCAGCCAAGACTCAGGGAATAACTATGGCTACACCTTC.

The chain links TRBV6-1 to TRBJ1-5; the match to TRBD1 covers 8 bases. There are 16 residues in the CDR3. CDR1 and CDR2 from the germline V gene are MNHNS and SASEGT. The J segment lost 1 base and the V segment lost 5 bases, leaving 7 bases of the junction unmatched. Here the CDR3 DNA reads TGTGCCAGCAGTCCGACAGGGGTCCTGAGCAATCAGCCCCAGCATTTT. Translating it yields CASSPTGVLSNQPQHF.

In this sample, this clonotype turned up once. The rearrangement joins TRBV24-1 to TRBJ2-2; the D gene could be TRBD1 or TRBD2 (7 bases each). Germline V gene lookup returns CDR1 KGHDR and CDR2 SFDVKD. Trimming pared 4 bases from V and 5 bases from J, leaving 16 bases between. This CDR3 has 16 amino acids. CDR3 amino acids: CATSDRGGRWTGELFF. CDR3 nucleotide sequence: TGTGCCACCAGTGACAGGGGGGGGCGGTGGACCGGGGAGCTGTTTTTT.

The chain joins TRBV29-1 to TRBJ2-1, with D tentatively TRBD2 (6 bases). CDR1 is SQVTM and CDR2 is ANQGSEA in the germline V gene. The V end was cut by 1 base, the J end by 3 bases, with 10 bases between. The CDR3 runs to 14 residues. DNA of the CDR3: TGCAGCGTTGAAGGTCCAGCGGGCTACAATGAGCAGTTCTTC. It is translated as CSVEGPAGYNEQFF.

The rearrangement joins TRBV9 to TRBJ2-1; D is ambiguous. Trimming stripped 0 bases from V and 4 bases from J, with 11 bases between. The CDR3 has 15 residues. Germline V gives CDR1 SGDLS, CDR2 YYNGEE. The CDR3: CASSVGVGGYNEQFF. CDR3 nucleotide sequence: TGTGCCAGCAGCGTAGGAGTGGGTGGGTACAATGAGCAGTTCTTC. Variable domain in full (rest from reference TRBV9 and TRBJ2-1): DSGVTQTPKHLITATGQRVTLRCSPRSGDLSVYWYQQSLDQGLQFLIQYYNGEERAKGNILERFSAQQFPDLHSELNLSSLELGDSALYFCASSVGVGGYNEQFFGPGTRLTVL.